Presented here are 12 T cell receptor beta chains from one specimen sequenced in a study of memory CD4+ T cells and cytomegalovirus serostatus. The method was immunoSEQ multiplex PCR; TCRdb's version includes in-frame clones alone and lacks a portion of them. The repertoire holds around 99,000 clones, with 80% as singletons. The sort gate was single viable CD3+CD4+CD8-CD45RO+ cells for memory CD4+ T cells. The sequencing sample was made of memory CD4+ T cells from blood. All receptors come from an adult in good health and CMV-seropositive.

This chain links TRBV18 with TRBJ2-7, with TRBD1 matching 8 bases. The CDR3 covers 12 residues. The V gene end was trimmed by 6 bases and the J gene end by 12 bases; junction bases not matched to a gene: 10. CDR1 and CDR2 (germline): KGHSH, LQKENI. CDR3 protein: CASSPRQGTPYF. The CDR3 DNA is TGTGCCAGCTCGCCTCGACAGGGGACACCGTACTTC.

CDR3 coding DNA: TGCGCCAGCAGCCCTAGGGGGACGGTGAACACTGAAGCTTTCTTT. Its translation: CASSPRGTVNTEAFF. This chain connects TRBV5-1 to TRBJ1-1, with D tentatively TRBD1 (6 bases). V was pared by 4 bases and J by 0 bases, with 13 bases between. The CDR3 contains 15 residues. Germline CDR1 and CDR2: SGHRS and YFSETQ.

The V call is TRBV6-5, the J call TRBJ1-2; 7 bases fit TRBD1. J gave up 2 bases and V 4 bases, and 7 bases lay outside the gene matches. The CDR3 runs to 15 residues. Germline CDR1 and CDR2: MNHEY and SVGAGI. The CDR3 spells CASSSVDRYNYGYTF. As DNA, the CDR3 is TGTGCCAGCAGTTCCGTGGACAGGTACAACTATGGCTACACCTTC.

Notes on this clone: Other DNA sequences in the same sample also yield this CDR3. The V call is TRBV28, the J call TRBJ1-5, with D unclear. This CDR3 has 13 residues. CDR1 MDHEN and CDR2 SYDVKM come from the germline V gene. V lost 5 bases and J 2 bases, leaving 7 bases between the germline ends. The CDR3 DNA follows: TGTGCCAGCAGTATAGAGGGCAATCAGCCCCAGCATTTT. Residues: CASSIEGNQPQHF.

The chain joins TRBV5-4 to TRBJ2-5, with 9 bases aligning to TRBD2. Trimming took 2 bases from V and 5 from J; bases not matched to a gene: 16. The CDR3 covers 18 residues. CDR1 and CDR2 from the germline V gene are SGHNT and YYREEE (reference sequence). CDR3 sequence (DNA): TGTGCCAGCAGCTTAGATGCAGGACTAGCGCCCACGGGGGAGACCCAGTACTTC. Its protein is CASSLDAGLAPTGETQYF.

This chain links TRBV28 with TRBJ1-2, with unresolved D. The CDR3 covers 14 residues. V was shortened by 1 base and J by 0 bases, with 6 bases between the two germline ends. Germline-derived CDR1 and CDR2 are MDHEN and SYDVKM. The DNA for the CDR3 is TGTGCCAGCAGTTTATCTGGAGCTAACTATGGCTACACCTTC. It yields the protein CASSLSGANYGYTF.

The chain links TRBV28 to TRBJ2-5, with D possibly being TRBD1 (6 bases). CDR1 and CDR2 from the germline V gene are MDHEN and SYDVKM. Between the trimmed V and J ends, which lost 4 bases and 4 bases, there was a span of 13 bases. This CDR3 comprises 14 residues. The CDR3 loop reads CASSSPGHSETQYF. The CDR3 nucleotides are TGTGCCAGCAGTTCACCGGGACACTCAGAGACCCAGTACTTC.

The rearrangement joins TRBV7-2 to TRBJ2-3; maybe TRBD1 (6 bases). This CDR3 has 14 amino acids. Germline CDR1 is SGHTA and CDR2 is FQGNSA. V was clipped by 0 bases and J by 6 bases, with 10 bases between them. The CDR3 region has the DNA TGTGCCAGCAGCTTAGCCGCCGGACAGGATACGCAGTATTTT. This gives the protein CASSLAAGQDTQYF.

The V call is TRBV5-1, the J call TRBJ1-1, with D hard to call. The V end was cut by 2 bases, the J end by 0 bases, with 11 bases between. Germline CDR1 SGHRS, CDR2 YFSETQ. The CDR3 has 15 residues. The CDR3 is CASSFDNGLNTEAFF. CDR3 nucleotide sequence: TGCGCCAGCAGCTTCGATAATGGATTGAACACTGAAGCTTTCTTT.

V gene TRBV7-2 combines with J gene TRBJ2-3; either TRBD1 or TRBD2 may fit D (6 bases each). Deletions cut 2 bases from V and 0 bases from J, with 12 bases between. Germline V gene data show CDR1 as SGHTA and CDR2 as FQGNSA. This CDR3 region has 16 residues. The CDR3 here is CASSLPRGGSTDTQYF. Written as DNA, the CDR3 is TGTGCCAGCAGCTTACCCAGGGGAGGTAGCACAGATACGCAGTATTTT.

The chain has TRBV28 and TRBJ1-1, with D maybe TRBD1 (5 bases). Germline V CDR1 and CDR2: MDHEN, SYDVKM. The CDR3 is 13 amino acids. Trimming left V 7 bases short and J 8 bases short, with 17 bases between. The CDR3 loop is CASTPGPGREAFF. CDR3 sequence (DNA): TGTGCCAGCACCCCCGGGCCGGGGCGCGAAGCTTTCTTT.

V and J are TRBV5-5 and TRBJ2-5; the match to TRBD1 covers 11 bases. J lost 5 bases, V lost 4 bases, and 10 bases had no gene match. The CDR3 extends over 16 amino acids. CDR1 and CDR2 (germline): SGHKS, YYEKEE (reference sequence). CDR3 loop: CASSPWTGGIGETQYF. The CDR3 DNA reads TGTGCCAGCAGCCCATGGACAGGGGGCATCGGGGAGACCCAGTACTTC.